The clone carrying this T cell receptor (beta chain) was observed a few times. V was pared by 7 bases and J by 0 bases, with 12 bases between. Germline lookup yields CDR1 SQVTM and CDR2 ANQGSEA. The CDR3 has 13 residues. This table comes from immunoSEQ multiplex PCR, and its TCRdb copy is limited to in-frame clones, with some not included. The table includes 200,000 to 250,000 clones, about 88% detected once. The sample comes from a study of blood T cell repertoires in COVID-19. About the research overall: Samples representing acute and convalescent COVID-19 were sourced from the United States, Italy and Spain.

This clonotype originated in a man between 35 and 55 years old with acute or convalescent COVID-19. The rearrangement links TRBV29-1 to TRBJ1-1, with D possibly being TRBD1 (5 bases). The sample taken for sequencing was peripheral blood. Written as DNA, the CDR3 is TGCAGCGCCGGGGGGGTAATGAACACTGAAGCTTTCTTT. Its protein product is CSAGGVMNTEAFF.